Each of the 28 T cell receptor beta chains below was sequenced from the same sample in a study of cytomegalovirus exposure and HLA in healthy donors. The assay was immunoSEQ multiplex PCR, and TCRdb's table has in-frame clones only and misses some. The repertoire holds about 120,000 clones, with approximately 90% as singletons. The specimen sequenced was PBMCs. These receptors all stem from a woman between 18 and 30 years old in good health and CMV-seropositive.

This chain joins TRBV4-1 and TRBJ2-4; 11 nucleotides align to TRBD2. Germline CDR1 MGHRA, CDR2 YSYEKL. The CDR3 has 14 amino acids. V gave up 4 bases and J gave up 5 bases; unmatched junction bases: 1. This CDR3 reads CASSLLAGENIQYF. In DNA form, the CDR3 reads TGCGCCAGCAGCCTACTAGCGGGGGAAAACATTCAGTACTTC.

CDR3 coding DNA: TGTGCCAGTGGGGTTAGCGGGAGGGCCACAACCTACGAGCAGTACTTC. Translating gives CASGVSGRATTYEQYF. V gene TRBV19 combines with J gene TRBJ2-7; 11 bases map to TRBD2. Germline CDR1 and CDR2: LNHDA and SQIVND (reference sequence). The CDR3 loop spans 16 amino acids. V was clipped by 8 bases and J by 2 bases; unmatched bases: 11.

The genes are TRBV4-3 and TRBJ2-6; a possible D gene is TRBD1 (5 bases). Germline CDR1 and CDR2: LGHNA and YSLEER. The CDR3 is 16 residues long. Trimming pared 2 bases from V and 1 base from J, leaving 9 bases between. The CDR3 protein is CASSQLGPSGANVLTF. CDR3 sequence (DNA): TGCGCCAGCAGCCAATTGGGGCCGTCTGGGGCCAACGTCCTGACTTTC.

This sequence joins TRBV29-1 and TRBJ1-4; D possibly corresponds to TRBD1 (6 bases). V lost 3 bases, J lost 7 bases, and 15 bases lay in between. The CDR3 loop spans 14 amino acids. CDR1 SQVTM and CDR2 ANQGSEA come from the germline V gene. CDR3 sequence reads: CSVDGGPGGEKLFF. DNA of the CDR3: TGCAGCGTTGACGGGGGGCCCGGGGGTGAAAAACTGTTTTTT.

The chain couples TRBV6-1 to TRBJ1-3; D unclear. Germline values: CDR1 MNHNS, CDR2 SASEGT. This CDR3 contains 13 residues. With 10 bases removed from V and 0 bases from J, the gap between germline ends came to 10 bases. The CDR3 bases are TGTGCCACCCGGGAAAGCTCTGGAAACACCATATATTTT. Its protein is CATRESSGNTIYF.

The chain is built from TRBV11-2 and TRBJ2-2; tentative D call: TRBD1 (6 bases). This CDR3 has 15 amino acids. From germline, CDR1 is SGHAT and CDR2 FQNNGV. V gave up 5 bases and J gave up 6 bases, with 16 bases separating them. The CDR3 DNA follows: TGTGCCAGCAGCCCTCAAATATCAGGGGCCGGGGAGCTGTTTTTT. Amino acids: CASSPQISGAGELFF.

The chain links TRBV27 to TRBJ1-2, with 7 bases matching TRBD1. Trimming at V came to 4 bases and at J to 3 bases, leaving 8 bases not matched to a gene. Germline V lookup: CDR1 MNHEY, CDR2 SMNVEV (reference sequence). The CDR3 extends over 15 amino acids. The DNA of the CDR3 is TGTGCCAGCAGTTCCACGGGACAGCGAGACTATGGCTACACCTTC. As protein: CASSSTGQRDYGYTF.

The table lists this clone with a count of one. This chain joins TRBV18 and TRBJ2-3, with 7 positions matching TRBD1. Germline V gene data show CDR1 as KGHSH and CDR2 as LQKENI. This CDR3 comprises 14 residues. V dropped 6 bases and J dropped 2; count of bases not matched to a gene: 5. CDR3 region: CASSGDSFTDTQYF. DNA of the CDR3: TGTGCCAGCTCCGGGGACAGCTTCACAGATACGCAGTATTTT.

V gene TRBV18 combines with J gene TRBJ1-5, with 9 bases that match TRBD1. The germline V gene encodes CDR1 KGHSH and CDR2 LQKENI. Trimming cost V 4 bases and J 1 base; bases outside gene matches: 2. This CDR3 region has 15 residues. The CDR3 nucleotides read TGTGCCAGCTCACGGACAGGGGACAGCAATCAGCCCCAGCATTTT. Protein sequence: CASSRTGDSNQPQHF. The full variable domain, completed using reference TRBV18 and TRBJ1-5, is NAGVMQNPRHLVRRRGQEARLRCSPMKGHSHVYWYRQLPEEGLKFMVYLQKENIIDESGMPKERFSAEFPKEGPSILRIQQVVRGDSAAYFCASSRTGDSNQPQHFGDGTRLSIL.

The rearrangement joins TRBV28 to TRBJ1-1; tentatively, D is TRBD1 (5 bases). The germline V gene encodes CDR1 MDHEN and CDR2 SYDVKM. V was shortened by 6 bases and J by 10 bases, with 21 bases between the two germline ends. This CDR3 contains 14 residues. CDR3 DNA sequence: TGTGCCAGCAGCTCTCCAGCCGGGGGGACGGGAGCTTTCTTT. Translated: CASSSPAGGTGAFF.

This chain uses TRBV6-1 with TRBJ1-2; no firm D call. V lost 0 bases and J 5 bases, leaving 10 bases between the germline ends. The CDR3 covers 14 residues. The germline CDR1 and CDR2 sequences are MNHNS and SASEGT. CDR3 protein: CASSEAGAGYGYTF. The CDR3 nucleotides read TGTGCCAGCAGTGAAGCTGGAGCTGGATATGGCTACACCTTC.

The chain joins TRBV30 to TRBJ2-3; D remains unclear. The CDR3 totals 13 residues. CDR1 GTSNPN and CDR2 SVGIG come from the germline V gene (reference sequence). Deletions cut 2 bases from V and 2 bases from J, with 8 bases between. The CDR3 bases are TGTGCCTGGAGTTCTTACATCACAGATACGCAGTATTTT. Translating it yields CAWSSYITDTQYF.

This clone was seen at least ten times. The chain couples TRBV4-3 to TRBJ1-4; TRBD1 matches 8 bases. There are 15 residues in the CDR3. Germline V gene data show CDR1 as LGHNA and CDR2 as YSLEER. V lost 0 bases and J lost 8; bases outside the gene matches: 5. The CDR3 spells CASSQEDRGREKLFF. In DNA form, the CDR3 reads TGCGCCAGCAGCCAAGAAGACAGGGGAAGAGAAAAACTGTTTTTT.

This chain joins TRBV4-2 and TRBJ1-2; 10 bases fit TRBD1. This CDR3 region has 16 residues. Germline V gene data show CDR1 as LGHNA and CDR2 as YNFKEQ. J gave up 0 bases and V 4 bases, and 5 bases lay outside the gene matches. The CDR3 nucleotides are TGTGCCAGCAGCCCAGGACAGGGGGTAGCTAACTATGGCTACACCTTC. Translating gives CASSPGQGVANYGYTF.

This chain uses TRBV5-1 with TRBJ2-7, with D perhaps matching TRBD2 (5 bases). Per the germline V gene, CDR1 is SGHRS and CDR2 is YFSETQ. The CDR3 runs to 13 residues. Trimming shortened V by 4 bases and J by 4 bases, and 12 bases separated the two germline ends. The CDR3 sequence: CASSRGDGYEQYF. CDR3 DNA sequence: TGCGCCAGCAGCCGGGGAGACGGGTACGAGCAGTACTTC.

The CDR3 nucleotides are TGCGCCAGCAGCCGCCCAACACAGGGGACCACTGAAGCTTTCTTT. Protein product: CASSRPTQGTTEAFF. The V and J genes are TRBV4-1 and TRBJ1-1; 7 nucleotides match TRBD1. The CDR3 spans 15 residues. V lost 4 bases, J lost 4 bases, and 9 bases stayed unmatched. The germline V gene has CDR1 MGHRA and CDR2 YSYEKL.

DNA of the CDR3: TGCAGCGTCACTCGGGAGACCCAGTACTTC. Amino acids: CSVTRETQYF. This sequence joins TRBV29-1 and TRBJ2-5; D ambiguous. V gave up 6 bases and J gave up 5 bases, with 7 bases separating them. The CDR3 sequence is 10 residues long. Per the germline V gene, CDR1 is SQVTM and CDR2 is ANQGSEA.

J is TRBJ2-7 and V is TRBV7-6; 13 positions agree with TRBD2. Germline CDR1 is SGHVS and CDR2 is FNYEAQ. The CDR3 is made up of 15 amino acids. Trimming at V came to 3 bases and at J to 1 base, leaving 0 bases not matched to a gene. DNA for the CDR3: TGTGCCAGCAGCTTGACTAGCGGGGGGTCCTACGAGCAGTACTTC. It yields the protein CASSLTSGGSYEQYF.

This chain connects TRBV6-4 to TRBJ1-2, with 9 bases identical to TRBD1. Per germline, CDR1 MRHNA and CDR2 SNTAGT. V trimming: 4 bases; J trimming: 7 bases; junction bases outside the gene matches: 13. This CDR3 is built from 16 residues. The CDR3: CASSASGNTGGSGYTF. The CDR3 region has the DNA TGTGCCAGCAGTGCGTCGGGCAACACAGGGGGCAGTGGCTACACCTTC.

The CDR3 sequence is CASSSGQGTGNTIYF. For the CDR3, the DNA is TGCGCCAGCAGCTCTGGACAGGGAACTGGAAACACCATATATTTT. The chain couples TRBV5-1 to TRBJ1-3, with TRBD1 identical over 8 bases. CDR1 is SGHRS and CDR2 is YFSETQ in the germline V gene. The V gene end was trimmed by 3 bases and the J gene end by 2 bases; junction bases not matched to a gene: 4. This CDR3 comprises 15 residues.

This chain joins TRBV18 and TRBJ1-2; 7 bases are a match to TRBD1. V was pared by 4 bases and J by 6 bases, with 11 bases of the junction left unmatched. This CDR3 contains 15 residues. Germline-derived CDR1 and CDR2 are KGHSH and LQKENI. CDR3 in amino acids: CASSRTGDRLNGYTF. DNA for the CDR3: TGTGCCAGCTCACGGACAGGCGATCGGTTGAATGGCTACACCTTC.

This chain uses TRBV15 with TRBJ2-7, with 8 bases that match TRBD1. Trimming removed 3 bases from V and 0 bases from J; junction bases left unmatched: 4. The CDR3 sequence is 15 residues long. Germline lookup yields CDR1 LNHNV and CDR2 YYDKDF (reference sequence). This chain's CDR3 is CATSRGQVSSYEQYF. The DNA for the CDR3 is TGTGCCACCAGCAGGGGACAGGTGTCCTCCTACGAGCAGTACTTC.

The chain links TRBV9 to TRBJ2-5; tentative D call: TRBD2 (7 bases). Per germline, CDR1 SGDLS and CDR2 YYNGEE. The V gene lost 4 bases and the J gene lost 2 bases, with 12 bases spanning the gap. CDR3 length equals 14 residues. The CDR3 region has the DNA TGTGCCAGCAGCCCGAGCGGGACACAAGAGACCCAGTACTTC. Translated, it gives CASSPSGTQETQYF. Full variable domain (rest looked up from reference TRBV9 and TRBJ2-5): DSGVTQTPKHLITATGQRVTLRCSPRSGDLSVYWYQQSLDQGLQFLIQYYNGEERAKGNILERFSAQQFPDLHSELNLSSLELGDSALYFCASSPSGTQETQYFGPGTRLLVL.

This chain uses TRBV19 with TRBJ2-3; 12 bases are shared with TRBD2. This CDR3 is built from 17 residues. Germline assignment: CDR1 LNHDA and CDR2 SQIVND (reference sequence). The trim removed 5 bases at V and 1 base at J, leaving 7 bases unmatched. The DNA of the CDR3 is TGTGCCAGTAGTTCTAGGACTAGCGGGATTCGCACAGATACGCAGTATTTT. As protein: CASSSRTSGIRTDTQYF.

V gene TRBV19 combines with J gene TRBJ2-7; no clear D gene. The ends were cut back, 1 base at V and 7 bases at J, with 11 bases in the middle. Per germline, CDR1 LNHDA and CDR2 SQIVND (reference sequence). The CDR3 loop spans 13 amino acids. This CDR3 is CASSIGAMGEQYF. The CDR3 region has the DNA TGTGCCAGTAGTATAGGGGCCATGGGTGAGCAGTACTTC.

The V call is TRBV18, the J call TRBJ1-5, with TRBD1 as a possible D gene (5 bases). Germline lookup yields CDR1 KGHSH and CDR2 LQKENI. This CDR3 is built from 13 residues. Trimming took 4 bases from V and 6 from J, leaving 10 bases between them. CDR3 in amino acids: CASSLQGGQPQHF. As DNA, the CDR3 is TGTGCCAGCTCACTTCAGGGTGGTCAGCCCCAGCATTTT.

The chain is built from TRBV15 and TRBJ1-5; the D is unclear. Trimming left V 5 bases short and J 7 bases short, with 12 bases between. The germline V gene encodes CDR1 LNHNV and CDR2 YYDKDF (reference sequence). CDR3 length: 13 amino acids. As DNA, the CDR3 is TGTGCCACCAGCGCATTCGGTTACCAGCCCCAGCATTTT. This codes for CATSAFGYQPQHF.

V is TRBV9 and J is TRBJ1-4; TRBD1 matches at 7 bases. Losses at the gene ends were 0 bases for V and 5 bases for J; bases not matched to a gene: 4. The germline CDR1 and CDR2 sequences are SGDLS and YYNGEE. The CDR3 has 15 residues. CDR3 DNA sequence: TGTGCCAGCAGCGTAGGTCCGGGACAGAATGAAAAACTGTTTTTT. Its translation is CASSVGPGQNEKLFF. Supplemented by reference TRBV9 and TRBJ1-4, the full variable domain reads DSGVTQTPKHLITATGQRVTLRCSPRSGDLSVYWYQQSLDQGLQFLIQYYNGEERAKGNILERFSAQQFPDLHSELNLSSLELGDSALYFCASSVGPGQNEKLFFGSGTQLSVL.